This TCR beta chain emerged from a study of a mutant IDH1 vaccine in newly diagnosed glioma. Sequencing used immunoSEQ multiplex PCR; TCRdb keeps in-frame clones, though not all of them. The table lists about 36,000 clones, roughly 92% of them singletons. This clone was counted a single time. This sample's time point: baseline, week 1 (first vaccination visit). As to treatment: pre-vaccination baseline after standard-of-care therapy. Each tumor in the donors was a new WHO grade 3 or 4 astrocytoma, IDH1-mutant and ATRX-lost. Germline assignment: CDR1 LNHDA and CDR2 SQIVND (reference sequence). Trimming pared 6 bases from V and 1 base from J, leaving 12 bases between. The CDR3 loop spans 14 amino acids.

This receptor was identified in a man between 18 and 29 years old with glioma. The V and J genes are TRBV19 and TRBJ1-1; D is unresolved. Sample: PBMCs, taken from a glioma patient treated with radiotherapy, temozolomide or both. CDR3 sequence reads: CASRRELPNTEAFF. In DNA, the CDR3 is TGTGCCAGTAGAAGGGAACTCCCGAACACTGAAGCTTTCTTT.